These 8 T cell receptor beta chains were all obtained from the same sample, sequenced in a study of cytomegalovirus exposure and HLA in healthy donors. A multiplex PCR was run with 60 Vbeta primers and 13 Jbeta primers. Produced via immunoSEQ multiplex PCR; TCRdb's table is partial and in-frame only. The table shows 100,000 to 150,000 clones, with more than 65% occurring only once. The sequenced sample was PBMCs. The receptors come from a male donor in good health and CMV-seropositive.

The chain combines TRBV9 with TRBJ2-5, with 7 bases that match TRBD1. This CDR3 is 15 amino acids long. Germline assignment: CDR1 SGDLS and CDR2 YYNGEE. Trimming at V came to 0 bases and at J to 5 bases, leaving 7 bases not matched to a gene. The CDR3: CASSVGNRGPETQYF. CDR3 DNA sequence: TGTGCCAGCAGCGTAGGGAACAGGGGCCCTGAGACCCAGTACTTC.

The chain has TRBV5-1 and TRBJ1-2, with 7 bases aligning to TRBD1. The CDR3 sequence is 15 residues long. J gave up 4 bases and V 5 bases, and 11 bases lay outside the gene matches. The germline V gene encodes CDR1 SGHRS and CDR2 YFSETQ. CDR3 in amino acids: CASRVTTGQFYGYTF. CDR3 coding DNA: TGCGCCAGCAGAGTCACTACGGGACAGTTCTATGGCTACACCTTC.

The chain is built from TRBV5-6 and TRBJ2-7; D gene uncertain. CDR1 and CDR2 from the germline V gene are SGHDT and YYEEEE. With 0 bases removed from V and 2 bases from J, the gap between germline ends came to 9 bases. The CDR3 is made up of 14 amino acids. CDR3 sequence: CASSLDSGPYEQYF. Written as DNA, the CDR3 is TGTGCCAGCAGCTTGGACAGTGGCCCCTACGAGCAGTACTTC.

This clone was detected a few times. The rearrangement joins TRBV6-1 to TRBJ1-2; D perhaps matches TRBD1 (6 bases). Trimming shortened V by 5 bases and J by 6 bases, and 7 bases separated the two germline ends. There are 11 residues in the CDR3. Germline V gene data show CDR1 as MNHNS and CDR2 as SASEGT. Here the CDR3 reads CASSRQDGYTF. The DNA for the CDR3 is TGTGCCAGCAGTCGACAGGATGGCTACACCTTC.

The chain is built from TRBV4-1 and TRBJ2-2, with TRBD2 identical over 9 bases. Germline assignment: CDR1 MGHRA and CDR2 YSYEKL. The CDR3 sequence is 19 residues long. J was trimmed by 3 bases and V by 6 bases; bases with no gene match: 17. The CDR3 nucleotides are TGCGCCAGCAGACCCCTTGGAACTAGCGGGCGACCAGACACCGGGGAGCTGTTTTTT. Translated, it gives CASRPLGTSGRPDTGELFF.

This clone was recorded only once. The chain carries TRBV6-6 and TRBJ2-2; maybe TRBD1 (6 bases). Germline V gene sequence: CDR1 MNHNY, CDR2 SVGAGI (reference sequence). V was shortened by 2 bases and J by 0 bases, with 7 bases between the two germline ends. CDR3 length: 15 residues. CDR3 DNA: TGTGCCAGCAGTTACAAGGGGGCGAACACCGGGGAGCTGTTTTTT. The encoded protein is CASSYKGANTGELFF.

This sequence joins TRBV6-5 and TRBJ1-5; TRBD1 agrees at 8 bases. This CDR3 is built from 13 residues. The germline V gene encodes CDR1 MNHEY and CDR2 SVGAGI. The ends lost 6 bases at V and 5 bases at J; junction bases unmatched: 3. The CDR3 protein is CASREQGDQPQHF. The CDR3 DNA sequence: TGTGCCAGCAGAGAACAGGGGGATCAGCCCCAGCATTTT.

The chain carries TRBV7-9 and TRBJ1-3, with TRBD1 matching 9 bases. V dropped 7 bases and J dropped 0; count of bases not matched to a gene: 13. The V gene's germline CDR1 is SEHNR and CDR2 FQNEAQ (reference sequence). The CDR3 covers 18 residues. Here the CDR3 DNA reads TGTGCCAGCACCCCGCCCCCCCGGGACAGGGTCTCTGGAAACACCATATATTTT. It yields the protein CASTPPPRDRVSGNTIYF.